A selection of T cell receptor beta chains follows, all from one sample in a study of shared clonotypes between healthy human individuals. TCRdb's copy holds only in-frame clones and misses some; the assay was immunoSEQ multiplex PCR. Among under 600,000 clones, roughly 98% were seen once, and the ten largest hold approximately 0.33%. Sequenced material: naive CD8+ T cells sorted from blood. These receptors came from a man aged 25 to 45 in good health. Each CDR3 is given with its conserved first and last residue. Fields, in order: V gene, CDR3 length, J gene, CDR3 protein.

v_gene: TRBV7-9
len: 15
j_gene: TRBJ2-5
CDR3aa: CASSLRGQLQETQYF

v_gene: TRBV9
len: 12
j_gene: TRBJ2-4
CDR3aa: CASSVNEDIQYF

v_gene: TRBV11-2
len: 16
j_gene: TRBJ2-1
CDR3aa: CASSLAGRVSYNEQFF

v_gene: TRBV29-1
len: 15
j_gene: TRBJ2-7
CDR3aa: CSVEGRGQRTYEQYF

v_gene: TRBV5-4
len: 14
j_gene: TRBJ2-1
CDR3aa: CASSALAGVEEQFF

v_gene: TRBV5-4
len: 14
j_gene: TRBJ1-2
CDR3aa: CASSLEGLDYGYTF

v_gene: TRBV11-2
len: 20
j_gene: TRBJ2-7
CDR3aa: CASSLDLGDRESTPPYEQYF

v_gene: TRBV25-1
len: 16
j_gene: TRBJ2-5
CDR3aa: CASSEQGLGQQETQYF

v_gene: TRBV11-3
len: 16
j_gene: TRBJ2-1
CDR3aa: CASSLVGGSIDNEQFF

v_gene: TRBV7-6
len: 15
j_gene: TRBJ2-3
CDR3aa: CASSSRDRSTDTQYF

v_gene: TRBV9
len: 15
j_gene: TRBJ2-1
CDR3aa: CASSVQSSGHNEQFF

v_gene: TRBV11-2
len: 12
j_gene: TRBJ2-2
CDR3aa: CASSQGAGELFF

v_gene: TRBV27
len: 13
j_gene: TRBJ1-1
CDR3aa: CASSLTGTTEAFF

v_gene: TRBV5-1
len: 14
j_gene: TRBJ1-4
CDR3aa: CASSGISPNEKLFF